Described below is a single T cell receptor (beta chain) sequence and its context. As yet, its antigen is unknown. From the 5' RACE reads, TCRdb called clonotypes with MiXCR, one entry per CDR3 protein. The top ten clones hold roughly 2.5% of a sample with roughly 56,000 distinct CDR3 sequences, roughly 30% of them seen once. Deletions cut 7 bases from V and 4 bases from J, with 4 bases between. CDR1 and CDR2 (germline): SQVTM, ANQGSEA. This CDR3 contains 9 residues. Study observations and caveats: Tumor memory CD4+ T cell TCR gene usage clustered with blood and lymph node memory CD4+ cells and lymph node naive CD4+ cells.

What was sequenced was tumor-infiltrating naive CD4+ T cells sorted from the breast tumor. Subset given: naive CD4+ T cells, CD4+CD45RA+CD25-. The source of this sequence is a female donor with breast cancer. V is TRBV29-1 and J is TRBJ1-1; the D is unclear. CDR3 nucleotides: TGCAGCGGGGGCACTGAAGCTTTCTTT. Its protein product is CSGGTEAFF. Looking up the rest from reference TRBV29-1 and TRBJ1-1 gives the full variable domain: SAVISQKPSRDICQRGTSLTIQCQVDSQVTMMFWYRQQPGQSLTLIATANQGSEATYESGFVIDKFPISRPNLTFSTLTVSNMSPEDSSIYLCSGGTEAFFGQGTRLTVV.